The clone carrying this T cell receptor (beta chain) was observed many times. Its target is not known. The entry originates in a study of regulatory T cells in long-lasting Graves disease. V lost 1 base, J lost 4 bases, and 13 bases lay in between. This CDR3 is 14 amino acids long. From germline, CDR1 is DFQATT and CDR2 SNEGSKA (reference sequence). The authors built TCR beta libraries using iRepertoire HTBI primers and Arm-PCR of CDR3 regions. TCRdb recomputed calls from the multiplex PCR reads with MiXCR, one row per CDR3 protein. The table shows a few hundred thousand distinct CDR3 sequences, with approximately 12% occurring only once. The study's findings and limits: Persistent disease favored TRBV28, TRBJ1-2 and TRBJ2-5.

As to time point: newly diagnosed GD, antithyroid drugs for less than 3 months. RNA extracted from PBMCs served as the sequencing template. These data also featured in a second study, about T cells in Graves' hyperthyroidism and ophthalmopathy. That source reports: Newly diagnosed patients aged 18 to 65 had hyperthyroidism of under 2 months' duration. Separation of ophthalmopathy from stable hyperthyroidism was achieved by a 13 V-J model.

This chain joins TRBV20-1 and TRBJ1-1; tentative D call: TRBD1 (6 bases). The specimen comprised peripheral blood mononuclear cells (PBMCs), sampled at new diagnosis, from a patient treated with antithyroid drugs. The TCR comes from a woman between 18 and 29 years old with Graves disease. This CDR3 reads CSARGGGGSTEAFF. The CDR3 coding sequence is TGCAGTGCTAGAGGGGGAGGGGGGAGCACTGAAGCTTTCTTT.